The T cell receptor beta chain described here comes from a study of blood T cell repertoires in COVID-19. Study at large: The origin of the acute and convalescent COVID-19 samples was the United States, Italy and Spain. T cells, B-cell-depleted T cells, or PBMCs provided the cDNA or gDNA that served as material.

The CDR3 runs 12 residues. V lost 4 bases, J lost 8 bases, and 9 bases lay in between. Per the germline V gene, CDR1 is MDHEN and CDR2 is SYDVKM. Authors' data handling: Nucleated cell counts were estimated from reference gene primer amplification. Measured with immunoSEQ multiplex PCR; TCRdb has only the in-frame clones, and not every one. V and J calls and clone size are copied from that table; D and trimming were computed from the DNA. The data show 60,000 to 70,000 clones, roughly 68% seen once. Sequencing was done on a sample of peripheral blood. The clonotype was recovered from a woman aged 80 or older with acute or convalescent COVID-19. The rearrangement links TRBV28 to TRBJ1-5, with D tentatively TRBD1 (5 bases). The CDR3 spells CASSSGDEPQHF. Written as DNA, the CDR3 is TGTGCCAGCAGTTCGGGGGATGAGCCCCAGCATTTT.